The clone carrying this T cell receptor (beta chain) was seen only a few times. The data belong to a study of blood T cell repertoires in COVID-19. Study overall: In each case, the material was cDNA or gDNA derived from T cells, B-cell-depleted T cells, or PBMCs.

Produced via immunoSEQ multiplex PCR; TCRdb's table is partial and in-frame only. This repertoire shows under 200,000 clones, 80% found once; its top ten account for approximately 7%. Trimming cost V 4 bases and J 0 bases, with 14 bases left between them. Germline loops: CDR1 MNHNS, CDR2 SASEGT. The CDR3 spans 16 residues. This chain uses TRBV6-1 with TRBJ2-3; possibly TRBD2 for D (6 bases). The TCR originated in a man in his 70s with active or convalescent COVID-19. Sequenced input: peripheral blood. The CDR3 DNA follows: TGTGCCAGCAGTGGACCCCCGGGAGCTAGCACAGATACGCAGTATTTT. Translating it yields CASSGPPGASTDTQYF.